Listed below are T cell receptor beta chains from one sample, sequenced in a study of T cell responses to AZD1222 COVID-19 vaccine. The protocol was immunoSEQ multiplex PCR, while the TCRdb copy is restricted to in-frame clones and leaves out a portion. The table shows roughly 150,000 clones, with about 91% occurring only once. This specimen was peripheral blood, taken on day 0 of AZD1222 vaccination. The receptors were sampled from an adult in good health. Each CDR3 is given with its conserved first and last residue. The D gene is left open where the match is weak. Where a row states a size, it is once, few, many or the class of an expanded clone; other rows omit it.

cdr3_length j_call d_call v_call clone_size cdr3_nt cdr3_aa
17 TRBJ1-1 TRBD1 TRBV5-1 NA TGCGCCAGCAGCTTCCGGGACAGGGGGCCTAGGAACACTGAAGCTTTCTTT CASSFRDRGPRNTEAFF
15 TRBJ2-3 NA TRBV5-1 NA TGCGCCAGCAGCACTAAAGCGGCTAGCACAGATACGCAGTATTTT CASSTKAASTDTQYF
14 TRBJ1-5 TRBD1 TRBV6-5 NA TGTGCCAGCAGTCCGGGACAGAGCAATCAGCCCCAGCATTTT CASSPGQSNQPQHF
13 TRBJ2-7 NA TRBV5-6 NA TGTGCCAGCAGCTCCGGGTGGGCCTACGAGCAGTACTTC CASSSGWAYEQYF
13 TRBJ1-3 NA TRBV28 NA TGTGCCAGCAGAAGGCCCCCTATAAACACCATATATTTT CASRRPPINTIYF
14 TRBJ2-1 NA TRBV27 NA TGTGCCAGCAGTTTGCGGACCCCACGGGATGAGCAGTTCTTC CASSLRTPRDEQFF
14 TRBJ2-5 NA TRBV19 NA TGTGCCAGTAGGCCTACCTGGGTGGGGGAGACCCAGTACTTC CASRPTWVGETQYF
20 TRBJ2-3 TRBD2 TRBV2 few TGTGCCAGCAGTGACAGTGAATCAGCGGGGGGTTATTCTAGCACAGATACGCAGTATTTT CASSDSESAGGYSSTDTQYF
12 TRBJ2-5 NA TRBV6-5 NA TGTGCCAGCTCGAAAGGAGGGGAGACCCAGTACTTC CASSKGGETQYF
17 TRBJ2-1 TRBD2 TRBV5-1 NA TGCGCCAGCAGCTTGGGACTAGCGGGAGAGGTCTACAATGAGCAGTTCTTC CASSLGLAGEVYNEQFF
15 TRBJ1-1 NA TRBV4-1 NA TGCGCCAGCAGCCCTCAGACTAAGATGAACACTGAAGCTTTCTTT CASSPQTKMNTEAFF
14 TRBJ1-2 NA TRBV5-8 NA TGTGCCAGCAGCCTATGGACAGATAACTATGGCTACACCTTC CASSLWTDNYGYTF
16 TRBJ2-1 TRBD1 TRBV4-1 NA TGCGCCAGCAGCCAAGCCCCGGGACAGGGGGCTTTCGAGCAGTTCTTC CASSQAPGQGAFEQFF
13 TRBJ2-7 NA TRBV6-6 NA TGTGCCAGCAGTTACGGGATTACCTACGAGCAGTACTTC CASSYGITYEQYF
16 TRBJ2-4 NA TRBV23-1 NA TGCGCCAGCAGTCACCTAAGTCGGCGAGCGAGACCCATTCAGTACTTC CASSHLSRRARPIQYF
15 TRBJ2-5 TRBD2 TRBV7-2 NA TGTGCCAGCAGCTTCCTTACGGGGGGGTGGGAGACCCAGTACTTC CASSFLTGGWETQYF
14 TRBJ1-2 NA TRBV27 NA TGTGCCAGCAGTTTAAGAGGTGGGGGGGCTGGCTACACCTTC CASSLRGGGAGYTF
13 TRBJ2-7 NA TRBV6-5 NA TGTGCCAGCAGTTCGAGGGGATATAGCGAGCAGTACTTC CASSSRGYSEQYF
15 TRBJ1-5 TRBD1 TRBV28 NA TGTGCCAGCAGTACCTCAGGACAGGTTGCACGGCCCCAGCATTTT CASSTSGQVARPQHF
13 TRBJ1-2 NA TRBV14 NA TGTGCCAGCAGCCAAGTCGCTGTTCATGGCTACACCTTC CASSQVAVHGYTF
12 TRBJ2-1 TRBD2 TRBV9 NA TGTGCCAGCAGCGGTAGCGGGGGGTCACAGTTCTTC CASSGSGGSQFF
15 TRBJ2-1 TRBD2 TRBV7-2 once TGTGCCAGCAGCGCGGCGGGGACTAGCAGCAATGAGCAGTTCTTC CASSAAGTSSNEQFF
15 TRBJ2-6 NA TRBV13 NA TGTGCCAGCAGCCTAAGGGGACCTGGGGCCAACGTCCTGACTTTC CASSLRGPGANVLTF
15 TRBJ2-1 TRBD2 TRBV7-9 NA TGTGCCAGCGTCGGACTAGCGGGAGTTGAAAATGAGCAGTTCTTC CASVGLAGVENEQFF
13 TRBJ2-3 NA TRBV7-3 NA TGTGCCAGCGGGGGGGCTTACACAGATACGCAGTATTTT CASGGAYTDTQYF
19 TRBJ1-6 NA TRBV28 NA TGTGCCAGCAGTTTAACACTACTAAGGGGGAAGTTCGGGAATTCACCCCTCCACTTT CASSLTLLRGKFGNSPLHF
15 TRBJ1-3 NA TRBV5-1 NA TGCGCCAGCAGCTTCGACAGCAACTCTGGAAACACCATATATTTT CASSFDSNSGNTIYF
11 TRBJ1-4 NA TRBV2 NA TGTGCCAGCACACTAAATGAAAAACTGTTTTTT CASTLNEKLFF
15 TRBJ2-1 NA TRBV4-1 once TGCGCCAGCAGCCAAGAGCCGGGACTCTACAATGAGCAGTTCTTC CASSQEPGLYNEQFF
14 TRBJ1-1 NA TRBV30 NA TGTGCCTGGAGTGTTGGGCCGGGGAACACTGAAGCTTTCTTT CAWSVGPGNTEAFF
13 TRBJ2-2 NA TRBV11-2 NA TGTGCCAGCAGCTTGAGGGATACCGGGGAGCTGTTTTTT CASSLRDTGELFF
14 TRBJ1-3 TRBD1 TRBV29-1 NA TGCAGCGTTGAAGATCGGGACAGGCAAAACACCATATATTTT CSVEDRDRQNTIYF
14 TRBJ2-7 NA TRBV28 NA TGTGCCAGCAGGCCACCAGGGGATCTACGAGAGCAGTACTTC CASRPPGDLREQYF
12 TRBJ2-7 NA TRBV28 NA TGTGCCAGCAGTTTCCAGCCCTACGAGCAGTACTTC CASSFQPYEQYF
11 TRBJ1-2 NA TRBV28 few TGTGCCTCCAGTTTTTACGATGGCTACACCTTC CASSFYDGYTF
15 TRBJ2-5 TRBD1 TRBV12-5 NA TGTGCTAGTGGTTTGGCCCGGGGACAGCAAGAGACCCAGTACTTC CASGLARGQQETQYF
15 TRBJ1-5 TRBD1 TRBV2 NA TGTGCCAGCAGTCGGGACAGGGCCAGCAATCAGCCCCAGCATTTT CASSRDRASNQPQHF
16 TRBJ2-1 TRBD2 TRBV2 NA TGTGCCAGCAGTCTGGGACTAGCGGCCTCCTACAATGAGCAGTTCTTC CASSLGLAASYNEQFF
13 TRBJ1-3 NA TRBV7-9 NA TGTGCCAGCCTATGGACAAGTGGAAACACCATATATTTT CASLWTSGNTIYF
14 TRBJ1-1 NA TRBV10-1 NA TGCGCCAGCAGGGGATACGGGGAGAACACTGAAGCTTTCTTT CASRGYGENTEAFF
13 TRBJ2-5 NA TRBV29-1 NA TGCAGCGTGGGAAGGACAGCGGGGGAGACCCAGTACTTC CSVGRTAGETQYF
11 TRBJ2-7 NA TRBV12-3/TRBV12-4 NA TGTGCCAGCAGTTTAGGCTACGAGCAGTACTTC CASSLGYEQYF